This is a list of T cell receptor beta chains from one sample in a study of cytomegalovirus exposure and HLA in healthy donors. Repertoires were generated with immunoSEQ multiplex PCR, while TCRdb's copy carries only in-frame clones and drops some. The top ten hold approximately 30% of the sample, which has fewer than 150,000 clones, 65% to 80% seen once. The specimen sequenced was PBMCs. These receptors all stem from a man between 60 and 70 years old in good health and CMV-seropositive. The CDR3 runs from the conserved cysteine through the conserved F or W. The order of the fields is D gene, V gene, clone size, J gene, CDR3 DNA, CDR3 protein. D genes are given only for firm matches. Size is stated for part of the rows, as once, few or many counts, or as a class when the clone is expanded.

d_gene: TRBD1
v_gene: TRBV6-5
abundance: once
j_gene: TRBJ1-2
CDR3nt: TGTGCCAGCATCGCGGACAGGGTCTACACCTTC
CDR3aa: CASIADRVYTF

d_gene: TRBD1
v_gene: TRBV28
abundance: few
j_gene: TRBJ2-2
CDR3nt: TGTGCCAGCAGTTTGGGACAGGGACGGGCCGGGGAGCTGTTTTTT
CDR3aa: CASSLGQGRAGELFF

d_gene: .
v_gene: TRBV6-5
abundance: .
j_gene: TRBJ2-1
CDR3nt: TGTGCCAGCAGTTACCAGGTAAACTACAATGAGCAGTTCTTC
CDR3aa: CASSYQVNYNEQFF

d_gene: .
v_gene: TRBV7-9
abundance: .
j_gene: TRBJ2-7
CDR3nt: TGTGCCAGCAGCGCGTTACAGGGACCCTACGAGCAGTACTTC
CDR3aa: CASSALQGPYEQYF

d_gene: .
v_gene: TRBV11-2
abundance: .
j_gene: TRBJ2-3
CDR3nt: TGTGCCAGCAGCTTACAGCCAGGGGTTAGCACAGATACGCAGTATTTT
CDR3aa: CASSLQPGVSTDTQYF

d_gene: .
v_gene: TRBV19
abundance: .
j_gene: TRBJ1-2
CDR3nt: TGTGCCAGTAGTTTGGGCCTCACCAACTATGGCTACACCTTC
CDR3aa: CASSLGLTNYGYTF

d_gene: .
v_gene: TRBV2
abundance: once
j_gene: TRBJ2-1
CDR3nt: TGTGCCAGCAAGCCCCCAGGTGAGCAGTTCTTC
CDR3aa: CASKPPGEQFF

d_gene: .
v_gene: TRBV7-4
abundance: once
j_gene: TRBJ1-5
CDR3nt: TGTGCCAGCAGCTTAGGGATAGGCTTCGGGGTGAACGGTCGTCAGCCCCAGCATTTT
CDR3aa: CASSLGIGFGVNGRQPQHF

d_gene: TRBD1
v_gene: TRBV5-1
abundance: .
j_gene: TRBJ2-2
CDR3nt: TGCGCCAGCAGCGTGCCGGGACAGGGCTCCGGGGAGCTGTTTTTT
CDR3aa: CASSVPGQGSGELFF

d_gene: .
v_gene: TRBV10-1
abundance: few
j_gene: TRBJ2-7
CDR3nt: TGCGCCAGCAGTGAGTCGGGCAGGGCTGTCGAGCAGTACTTC
CDR3aa: CASSESGRAVEQYF

d_gene: .
v_gene: TRBV15
abundance: .
j_gene: TRBJ2-1
CDR3nt: TGTGCCACCAGCAGAGATCTTCGGGGGTACTCCTACAATGAGCAGTTCTTC
CDR3aa: CATSRDLRGYSYNEQFF

d_gene: TRBD1
v_gene: TRBV6-1
abundance: .
j_gene: TRBJ2-7
CDR3nt: TGTGCCAGCAGATCGACAGGGGCGGGCTACGAGCAGTACTTC
CDR3aa: CASRSTGAGYEQYF

d_gene: .
v_gene: TRBV2
abundance: .
j_gene: TRBJ2-5
CDR3nt: TGTGCCAGCAGTGACATAGCCCCTGTCCCCACCCAGTACTTC
CDR3aa: CASSDIAPVPTQYF

d_gene: TRBD1
v_gene: TRBV29-1
abundance: .
j_gene: TRBJ1-2
CDR3nt: TGCAGCGTCTTTAATTCAGGGGGCAGATATGGCTACACCTTC
CDR3aa: CSVFNSGGRYGYTF

d_gene: TRBD2
v_gene: TRBV28
abundance: .
j_gene: TRBJ2-1
CDR3nt: TGTGCCAGCAGTTCTAGCGGGAGAGTCAATGAGCAGTTCTTC
CDR3aa: CASSSSGRVNEQFF

d_gene: .
v_gene: TRBV9
abundance: .
j_gene: TRBJ1-6
CDR3nt: TGTGCCAGCAGCGTAGAATGGCAGGGTGGGTCACCCCTCCACTTT
CDR3aa: CASSVEWQGGSPLHF

d_gene: .
v_gene: TRBV5-6
abundance: few
j_gene: TRBJ1-1
CDR3nt: TGTGCCAGCAGCTTGGACAGAAACACTGAAGCTTTCTTT
CDR3aa: CASSLDRNTEAFF

d_gene: TRBD1
v_gene: TRBV5-4
abundance: .
j_gene: TRBJ2-1
CDR3nt: TGTGCCAGCAGCCGAGGGACAGGGTACAATGAGCAGTTCTTC
CDR3aa: CASSRGTGYNEQFF

d_gene: .
v_gene: TRBV4-1
abundance: .
j_gene: TRBJ2-3
CDR3nt: TGCGCCAGCAGCGACTCCGGACAGGCGGGGGATACGCAGTATTTT
CDR3aa: CASSDSGQAGDTQYF

d_gene: TRBD1
v_gene: TRBV11-2
abundance: .
j_gene: TRBJ2-7
CDR3nt: TGTGCCAGCAGTCTTGACAGGGTTGGCTACGAGCAGTACTTC
CDR3aa: CASSLDRVGYEQYF

d_gene: .
v_gene: TRBV7-3
abundance: .
j_gene: TRBJ2-1
CDR3nt: TGTGCCAGCAGCTTAGGAGGGATCGATGAGCAGTTCTTC
CDR3aa: CASSLGGIDEQFF

d_gene: .
v_gene: TRBV15
abundance: .
j_gene: TRBJ1-1
CDR3nt: TGTGCCACCAGCAGAGGACAGGTGAATACTGAAGCTTTCTTT
CDR3aa: CATSRGQVNTEAFF